This T cell receptor beta chain was sequenced in a study of beta chain features in type 1 diabetes. General study results and limits: In all four CD4+ subsets, TCRB CDR3 length was significantly, moderately reduced in type 1 diabetes.

The CDR3 is 19 amino acids. The germline V gene has CDR1 MDHEN and CDR2 SYDVKM. V was pared by 3 bases and J by 0 bases, with 8 bases of the junction left unmatched. Expressed TCRB transcripts were sequenced, since all the RNA that had been isolated was reverse transcribed. Naive, central memory and regulatory T cell samples averaged approximately 3.6 million immunoSEQ reads each. The assay was immunoSEQ multiplex PCR, and TCRdb's table has in-frame clones only and misses some. The sample records 350,000 to 400,000 clones, over 12% being singletons. Heparinised blood was drawn once per donor, averaging roughly 120 mL. Concerning this clone itself: Its antigen is not known.

Sample: naive CD4+ T cells from blood. This chain connects TRBV28 to TRBJ2-3, with 14 bases matching TRBD2. This clonotype was sampled from a woman between 18 and 29 years old in good health. The CDR3 loop is CASSLGGLAGVGSTDTQYF. The CDR3 coding sequence is TGTGCCAGCAGTTTGGGGGGACTAGCGGGAGTCGGAAGCACAGATACGCAGTATTTT.